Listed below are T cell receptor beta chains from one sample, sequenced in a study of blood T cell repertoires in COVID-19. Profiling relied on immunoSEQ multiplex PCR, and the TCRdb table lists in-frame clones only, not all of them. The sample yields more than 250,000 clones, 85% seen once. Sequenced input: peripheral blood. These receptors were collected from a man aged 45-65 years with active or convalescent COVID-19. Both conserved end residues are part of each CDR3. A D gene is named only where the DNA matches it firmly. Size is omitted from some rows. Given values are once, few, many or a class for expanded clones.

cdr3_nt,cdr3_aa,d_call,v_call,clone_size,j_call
TGTGCCAGCTCACGGGATCTAGCGGAGCAGTACTTC,CASSRDLAEQYF,-,TRBV18,-,TRBJ2-7
TGTGCCAGCAGCTTAGCAAAGCGGCCCTCCTACAATGAGCAGTTCTTC,CASSLAKRPSYNEQFF,-,TRBV7-9,-,TRBJ2-1
TGTGCCAGTAGTTCTACTAGCGGGGTAAGCTCCTACAATGAGCAGTTCTTC,CASSSTSGVSSYNEQFF,TRBD2,TRBV19,-,TRBJ2-1
TGTGCCAGCAGCACATACCGGGACAGGGGTGAAAGTCAGCCCCAGCATTTT,CASSTYRDRGESQPQHF,-,TRBV21-1,-,TRBJ1-5
TGTGCCAGCAGCCCCGGGACTAGCGGGGCCGCCTACGAGCAGTACTTC,CASSPGTSGAAYEQYF,TRBD2,TRBV5-4,few,TRBJ2-7
TGTGCCACCAGCGAATACAGGGGGCGGACTGAAGCTTTCTTT,CATSEYRGRTEAFF,TRBD1,TRBV15,-,TRBJ1-1
TGTGCCAGCAGCAGTGAGGGACTAGCGGGGGAAGAGACCCAGTACTTC,CASSSEGLAGEETQYF,TRBD2,TRBV7-2,-,TRBJ2-5
TGCGCCAGCAGCTTGGCGGGAAGCCTCTACGAGCAGTACTTC,CASSLAGSLYEQYF,-,TRBV5-1,-,TRBJ2-7
TGTGCCATCAGTGAGTTCGAGGGTGCCTATGGCTACACCTTC,CAISEFEGAYGYTF,-,TRBV10-3,-,TRBJ1-2
TGTGCCAGCAGCTTTCTCGGAGACAGGGCTAATGAAAAACTGTTTTTT,CASSFLGDRANEKLFF,TRBD1,TRBV5-5,-,TRBJ1-4
TGTGCCAGCAGCCCCGCGGCGGGCCTCTACGAGCAGTACTTC,CASSPAAGLYEQYF,-,TRBV7-2,-,TRBJ2-7
TGTGCCAGCAGTTATTGGAGGGAGAAGGGAGGCCCCACAGATACGCAGTATTTT,CASSYWREKGGPTDTQYF,-,TRBV6-2/TRBV6-3,-,TRBJ2-3
TGCGCCAGCAGCTTCAACTATCAGACCCAGTACTTC,CASSFNYQTQYF,-,TRBV5-1,-,TRBJ2-5
TGTGCCAGCAGGCAAGCCGGGACAGGGAGTAATCAGCCCCAGCATTTT,CASRQAGTGSNQPQHF,TRBD1,TRBV28,-,TRBJ1-5
TGTGCCAGCAGCTCCCAGGTGGCTAGCGGCGGGGCCGGGGAGCTGTTTTTT,CASSSQVASGGAGELFF,TRBD2,TRBV7-3,-,TRBJ2-2
TGTGCCAGCAGGATACAGGGCGCAGGTGGCTACACCTTC,CASRIQGAGGYTF,-,TRBV28,-,TRBJ1-2
TGCGCCAGCAGCCGGGACAGGGGACACGAGCAGTACTTC,CASSRDRGHEQYF,TRBD1,TRBV5-1,-,TRBJ2-7
TGTGCCAGCTCACCGACTCGGACTAGCAGACTCTACGAGCAGTACTTC,CASSPTRTSRLYEQYF,TRBD2,TRBV18,-,TRBJ2-7
TGTGCCAGCGGGTCGGGGGGCTTCGGTGACGAGCAGTACTTC,CASGSGGFGDEQYF,-,TRBV16,-,TRBJ2-7
TGTGCCAGCAGTGAAGGCGGAAGCTATGGCTACACCTTC,CASSEGGSYGYTF,-,TRBV2,once,TRBJ1-2